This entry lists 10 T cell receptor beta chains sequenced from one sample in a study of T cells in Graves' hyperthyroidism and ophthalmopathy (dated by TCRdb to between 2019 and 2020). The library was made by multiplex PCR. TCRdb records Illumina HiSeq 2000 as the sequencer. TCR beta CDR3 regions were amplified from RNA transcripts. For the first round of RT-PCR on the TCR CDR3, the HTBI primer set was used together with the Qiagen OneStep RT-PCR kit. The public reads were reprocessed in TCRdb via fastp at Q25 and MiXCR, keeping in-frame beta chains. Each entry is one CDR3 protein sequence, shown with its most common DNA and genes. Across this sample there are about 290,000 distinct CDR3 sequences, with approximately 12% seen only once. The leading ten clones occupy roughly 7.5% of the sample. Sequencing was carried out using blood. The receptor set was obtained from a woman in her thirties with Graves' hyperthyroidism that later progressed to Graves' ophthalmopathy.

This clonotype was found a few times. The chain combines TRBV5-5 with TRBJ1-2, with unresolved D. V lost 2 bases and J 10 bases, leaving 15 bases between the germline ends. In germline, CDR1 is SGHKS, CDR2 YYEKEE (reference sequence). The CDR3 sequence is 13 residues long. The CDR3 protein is CASSFNMAGIYTF. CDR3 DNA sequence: TGTGCCAGCAGCTTTAACATGGCAGGCATCTACACCTTC.

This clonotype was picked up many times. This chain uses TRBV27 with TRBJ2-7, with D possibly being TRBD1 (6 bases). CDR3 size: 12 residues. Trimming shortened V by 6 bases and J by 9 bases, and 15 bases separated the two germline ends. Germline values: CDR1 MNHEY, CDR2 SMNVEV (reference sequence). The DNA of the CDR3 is TGTGCCAGCAGCCCTCAACAGGGTAGGCAGTACTTC. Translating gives CASSPQQGRQYF.

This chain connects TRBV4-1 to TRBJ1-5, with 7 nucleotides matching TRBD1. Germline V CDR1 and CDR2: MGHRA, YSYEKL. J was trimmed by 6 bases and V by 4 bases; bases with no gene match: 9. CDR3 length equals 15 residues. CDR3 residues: CASSLVTGVSQPQHF. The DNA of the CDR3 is TGCGCCAGCAGCCTAGTTACAGGGGTAAGTCAGCCCCAGCATTTT.

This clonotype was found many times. The CDR3 spells CASSYRRETAYEQYF. In DNA, the CDR3 is TGTGCCAGCAGTTATCGGCGGGAGACCGCCTACGAGCAGTACTTC. The chain uses TRBV6-2 or TRBV6-3 and TRBJ2-7; 7 nucleotides align to TRBD2. From germline, CDR1 is MNHEY and CDR2 SVGEGT. Trimming cost V 3 bases and J 2 bases; bases outside gene matches: 7. The CDR3 runs to 15 residues.

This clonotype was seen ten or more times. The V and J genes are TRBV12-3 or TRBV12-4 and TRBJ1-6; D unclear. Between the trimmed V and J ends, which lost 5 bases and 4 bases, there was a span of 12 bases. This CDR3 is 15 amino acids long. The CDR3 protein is CASSPIVGYNSPLHF. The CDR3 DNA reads TGTGCCAGCAGTCCAATCGTCGGGTATAATTCACCCCTCCACTTT.

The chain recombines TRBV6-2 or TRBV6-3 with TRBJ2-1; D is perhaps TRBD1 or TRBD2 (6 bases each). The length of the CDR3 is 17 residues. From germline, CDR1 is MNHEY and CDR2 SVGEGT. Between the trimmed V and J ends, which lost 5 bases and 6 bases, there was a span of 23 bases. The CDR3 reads CASSVNPGVGGPNEQFF. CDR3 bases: TGTGCCAGCAGTGTAAACCCTGGGGTGGGGGGCCCCAATGAGCAGTTCTTC.

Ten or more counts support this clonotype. The CDR3: CATAHPGQGRVGEQYF. CDR3 nucleotide sequence: TGTGCCACCGCCCACCCGGGACAGGGGCGCGTCGGTGAGCAGTACTTC. The rearrangement joins TRBV10-3 to TRBJ2-7, with 10 bases fitting TRBD1. Germline V lookup: CDR1 ENHRY, CDR2 SYGVKD. The length of the CDR3 is 16 residues. V was clipped by 10 bases and J by 7 bases; unmatched bases: 19.

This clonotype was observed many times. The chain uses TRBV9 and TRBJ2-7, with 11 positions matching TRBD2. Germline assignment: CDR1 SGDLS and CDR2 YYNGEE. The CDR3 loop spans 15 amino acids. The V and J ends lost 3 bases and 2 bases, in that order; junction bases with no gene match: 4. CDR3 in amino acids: CASSGGLAATYEQYF. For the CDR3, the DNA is TGTGCCAGCAGCGGGGGACTAGCGGCCACCTACGAGCAGTACTTC.

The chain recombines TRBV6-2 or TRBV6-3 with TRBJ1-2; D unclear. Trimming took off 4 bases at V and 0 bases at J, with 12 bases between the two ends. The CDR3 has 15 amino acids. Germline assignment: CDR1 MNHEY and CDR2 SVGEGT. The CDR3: CASSWEVLANYGYTF. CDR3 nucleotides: TGTGCCAGCAGTTGGGAGGTTTTAGCTAACTATGGCTACACCTTC.

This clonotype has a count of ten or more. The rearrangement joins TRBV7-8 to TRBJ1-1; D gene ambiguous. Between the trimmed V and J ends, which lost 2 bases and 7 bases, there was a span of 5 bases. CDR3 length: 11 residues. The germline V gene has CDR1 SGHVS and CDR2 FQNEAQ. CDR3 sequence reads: CASSLSDEAFF. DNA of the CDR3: TGTGCCAGCAGCTTATCCGATGAAGCTTTCTTT.